The 24 T cell receptor beta chains below come from one sample, sequenced in a study of control samples from healthy donors and cancer patients. Data came from immunoSEQ multiplex PCR; TCRdb stores just in-frame clones and leaves some out. The sample yields 150,000 or so clones, 90% to 95% seen once. Sequenced: blood. The receptors here all came from a man aged 35 to 55 in good health.

The rearrangement joins TRBV6-5 to TRBJ2-2, with TRBD2 identical over 7 bases. Per the germline V gene, CDR1 is MNHEY and CDR2 is SVGAGI. This CDR3 is built from 15 residues. Trimming at V came to 7 bases and at J to 6 bases, leaving 11 bases not matched to a gene. The CDR3 DNA follows: TGTGCCAGCAAGACCACACTTAGCGGGTCCGGGGAGCTGTTTTTT. Translation gives CASKTTLSGSGELFF.

The chain links TRBV5-4 to TRBJ1-4; 9 nucleotides agree with TRBD1. This CDR3 spans 14 amino acids. Per the germline V gene, CDR1 is SGHNT and CDR2 is YYREEE (reference sequence). V lost 4 bases to trimming and J lost 8 bases; unmatched junction nucleotides: 6. The CDR3 loop is CASSAGQGTEKLFF. CDR3 in DNA: TGTGCCAGCAGCGCGGGACAGGGCACCGAAAAACTGTTTTTT.

The CDR3 region is CASSPGQGSSYEQYF. The CDR3 DNA is TGTGCCAGCAGCCCCGGACAGGGCTCCTCCTACGAGCAGTACTTC. The genes are TRBV5-4 and TRBJ2-7, with 8 bases that match TRBD1. Unmatched junction bases numbered 6, after V lost 4 bases and J lost 0 bases. This CDR3 contains 15 residues. CDR1 is SGHNT and CDR2 is YYREEE in the germline V gene (reference sequence).

V is TRBV5-6 and J is TRBJ1-4, with no clear D. This CDR3 is built from 14 residues. Trimming cost V 0 bases and J 3 bases, with 6 bases left between them. The germline gives CDR1 SGHDT, CDR2 YYEEEE. The CDR3 coding sequence is TGTGCCAGCAGCTTGGAGAGGTCTAATGAAAAACTGTTTTTT. It translates to CASSLERSNEKLFF.

V usage is TRBV6-5 and J usage is TRBJ1-5; 7 bases are a match to TRBD1. Germline CDR1 reads MNHEY; CDR2 reads SVGAGI. V dropped 6 bases and J dropped 4; count of bases not matched to a gene: 3. The CDR3 consists of 13 residues. CDR3 bases: TGTGCCAGCAGCGGGACAGAGAATCAGCCCCAGCATTTT. This translates into CASSGTENQPQHF.

J is TRBJ1-1 and V is TRBV27; D remains ambiguous. The CDR3 extends over 13 amino acids. Germline V gene data show CDR1 as MNHEY and CDR2 as SMNVEV (reference sequence). The V end was cut by 5 bases, the J end by 0 bases, with 7 bases between. The CDR3 here is CASSESLNTEAFF. The DNA of the CDR3 is TGTGCCAGCAGTGAATCGCTGAACACTGAAGCTTTCTTT.

The V call is TRBV27, the J call TRBJ2-7, with D maybe TRBD2 (6 bases). The CDR3 is 13 amino acids. Trimming removed 6 bases from V and 2 bases from J, with 11 bases in between. CDR1 is MNHEY and CDR2 is SMNVEV in the germline V gene (reference sequence). The CDR3 protein is CASRRDFAYEQYF. DNA for the CDR3: TGTGCCAGCAGGCGGGACTTCGCCTACGAGCAGTACTTC.

The gene calls are TRBV28 and TRBJ1-2; TRBD1 is a possible D gene (6 bases). The V end lost 7 bases, the J end lost 3 bases, and 15 bases lay between the germline ends. CDR3 size: 14 residues. Germline V gene sequence: CDR1 MDHEN, CDR2 SYDVKM. CDR3 coding DNA: TGTGCCAGCACCCCCGCGGGGGCTTACTATGGCTACACCTTC. This sequence encodes CASTPAGAYYGYTF.

A single count supports this clone. The chain couples TRBV5-1 to TRBJ1-2; TRBD1 is a possible D gene (5 bases). Trimming took off 6 bases at V and 6 bases at J, with 15 bases between the two ends. This CDR3 is 13 amino acids long. Looked up from germline, CDR1 is SGHRS and CDR2 is YFSETQ. The CDR3 reads CASTSGGKNGYTF. CDR3 sequence (DNA): TGCGCCAGCACCTCTGGGGGAAAGAATGGCTACACCTTC.

The genes are TRBV5-1 and TRBJ1-4; TRBD1 matches at 7 bases. Germline CDR1 and CDR2: SGHRS and YFSETQ. The junction had 3 bases not matched to a gene; V was cut back by 0 bases and J by 4 bases. CDR3 length: 15 residues. This CDR3 is CASSLETGSNEKLFF. The DNA of the CDR3 is TGCGCCAGCAGCTTGGAGACAGGGAGTAATGAAAAACTGTTTTTT.

With regard to this clone: Other DNA sequences in the sample encode the same CDR3. The CDR3 coding sequence is TGTGCCAGCAGCTTGGCGGGGGCGGGGGGCTACACCTTC. Amino acids: CASSLAGAGGYTF. The rearrangement joins TRBV5-6 to TRBJ1-2, with D possibly TRBD1 on 6 matching bases. The V end was cut by 0 bases, the J end by 8 bases, with 11 bases between. The CDR3 has 13 residues. CDR1 SGHDT and CDR2 YYEEEE come from the germline V gene.

V is TRBV5-4 and J is TRBJ1-1; no reliable D call. The V end lost 0 bases, the J end lost 1 base, and 4 bases lay between the germline ends. Germline CDR1 reads SGHNT; CDR2 reads YYREEE (reference sequence). The CDR3 runs 13 residues. CDR3 in DNA: TGTGCCAGCAGCTTGGCGGGGAACACTGAAGCTTTCTTT. It translates to CASSLAGNTEAFF.

The chain couples TRBV5-5 to TRBJ2-3; D gene unclear. Germline assignment: CDR1 SGHKS and CDR2 YYEKEE (reference sequence). The CDR3 has 12 residues. Deletions cut 2 bases from V and 4 bases from J, with 5 bases between. The CDR3 sequence: CASSFPPDTQYF. The CDR3 DNA reads as TGTGCCAGCAGCTTTCCGCCAGATACGCAGTATTTT. The entire variable domain, with the rest obtained from reference TRBV5-5 and TRBJ2-3, is as follows: DAGVTQSPTHLIKTRGQQVTLRCSPISGHKSVSWYQQVLGQGPQFIFQYYEKEERGRGNFPDRFSARQFPNYSSELNVNALLLGDSALYLCASSFPPDTQYFGPGTRLTVL.

This clone occurred a few times. This chain connects TRBV6-5 to TRBJ2-7; 9 bases align to TRBD1. Germline V CDR1 and CDR2: MNHEY, SVGAGI. J gave up 4 bases and V 5 bases, and 9 bases lay outside the gene matches. This CDR3 comprises 15 residues. As DNA, the CDR3 is TGTGCCAGCAGTCCGGGACAGGGCTTACAGTACGAGCAGTACTTC. It translates to CASSPGQGLQYEQYF.

CDR3 loop: CATFRDRSGEQYF. CDR3 sequence (DNA): TGTGCCACGTTCCGGGACAGAAGTGGGGAGCAGTACTTC. This chain connects TRBV2 to TRBJ2-7; 7 bases map to TRBD1. Per germline, CDR1 SNHLY and CDR2 FYNNEI. J gave up 7 bases and V 10 bases, and 13 bases lay outside the gene matches. The CDR3 covers 13 residues.

The chain is built from TRBV5-6 and TRBJ2-2; TRBD1 agrees at 11 bases. Germline V CDR1 and CDR2: SGHDT, YYEEEE. Losses at the gene ends were 4 bases for V and 6 bases for J; bases not matched to a gene: 5. This CDR3 region has 15 residues. CDR3 nucleotides: TGTGCCAGCAGCCGGCGGGACAGGGGGGCCGGGGAGCTGTTTTTT. Residues: CASSRRDRGAGELFF.

The CDR3: CASSLWPGSVGSPLHF. CDR3 coding DNA: TGTGCCAGCAGCTTGTGGCCAGGGTCGGTAGGTTCACCCCTCCACTTT. This chain uses TRBV5-6 with TRBJ1-6; TRBD1 might be the D (5 bases). CDR1 is SGHDT and CDR2 is YYEEEE in the germline V gene. Trimming left V 1 base short and J 9 bases short, with 17 bases between. CDR3 length equals 16 residues. The full variable domain, rest sourced from reference TRBV5-6 and TRBJ1-6, is DAGVTQSPTHLIKTRGQQVTLRCSPKSGHDTVSWYQQALGQGPQFIFQYYEEEERQRGNFPDRFSGHQFPNYSSELNVNALLLGDSALYLCASSLWPGSVGSPLHFGNGTRLTVT.

The rearrangement uses TRBV23-1 and TRBJ1-1, with 9 bases that match TRBD1. TRBV23-1 is classed as an ORF, of uncertain function. CDR3 length equals 15 residues. Trimming took 2 bases from V and 1 from J; bases not matched to a gene: 2. Here the CDR3 reads CASSQGTGPNTEAFF. The CDR3, as DNA: TGCGCCAGCAGTCAAGGGACAGGGCCGAACACTGAAGCTTTCTTT.

The rearrangement links TRBV5-4 to TRBJ2-7; tentative D call: TRBD2 (5 bases). The CDR3 extends over 15 amino acids. With 6 bases removed from V and 6 bases from J, the gap between germline ends came to 22 bases. Germline V gene sequence: CDR1 SGHNT, CDR2 YYREEE (reference sequence). In DNA form, the CDR3 reads TGTGCCAGCACCTCCGATCCCGGGGTACGGGGCGAGCAGTACTTC. This sequence encodes CASTSDPGVRGEQYF.

The chain joins TRBV7-2 to TRBJ2-1, with D perhaps matching TRBD2 (6 bases). Germline assignment: CDR1 SGHTA and CDR2 FQGNSA. This CDR3 contains 16 residues. V was clipped by 2 bases and J by 6 bases, with 17 bases between them. In DNA form, the CDR3 reads TGTGCCAGCAGCTTAACACCGTCCGGGACTTCCAATGAGCAGTTCTTC. It specifies CASSLTPSGTSNEQFF.

This chain links TRBV6-2 or TRBV6-3 with TRBJ1-6; TRBD1 matches 7 bases. CDR1 is MNHEY, CDR2 SVGEGT, per germline. The CDR3 has 18 residues. Trimming took 3 bases from V and 2 from J; bases not matched to a gene: 10. The CDR3 nucleotides are TGTGCCAGCAGTTATCTCCAGGGGGGGTCCACCTATAATTCACCCCTCCACTTT. This sequence encodes CASSYLQGGSTYNSPLHF.

The gene calls are TRBV27 and TRBJ1-5, with D perhaps matching TRBD1 (6 bases). The CDR3 has 15 amino acids. Per the germline V gene, CDR1 is MNHEY and CDR2 is SMNVEV (reference sequence). Deletions cut 6 bases from V and 0 bases from J, with 12 bases between. The CDR3 region has the DNA TGTGCCAGCAGGGCGGGGGCGAATAGCAATCAGCCCCAGCATTTT. It codes for CASRAGANSNQPQHF.

The V call is TRBV4-3, the J call TRBJ1-2; D ambiguous. The CDR3 is 14 residues long. Germline assignment: CDR1 LGHNA and CDR2 YSLEER. V lost 0 bases to trimming and J lost 0 bases, with 5 bases between them. CDR3 sequence: CASSQDDTNYGYTF. In DNA form, the CDR3 reads TGCGCCAGCAGCCAAGATGACACTAACTATGGCTACACCTTC.

The chain combines TRBV7-2 with TRBJ2-7, with 8 positions matching TRBD2. From germline, CDR1 is SGHTA and CDR2 FQGNSA. The J segment lost 6 bases and the V segment lost 1 base, leaving 8 bases of the junction unmatched. This CDR3 has 15 residues. This chain's CDR3 is CASSLGGGPLGEQYF. The DNA for the CDR3 is TGTGCCAGCAGCTTAGGCGGGGGGCCCTTGGGCGAGCAGTACTTC.